This entry lists 18 T cell receptor beta chains sequenced from one sample in a study of early T cells in non-severe SARS-CoV-2 infection. TCRdb independently ran MiXCR on the 5' RACE reads; one entry per CDR3 protein. Of approximately 90,000 distinct CDR3 sequences detected, approximately 10% appear once; the ten largest clones hold about 4.5%. Sequencing was performed on whole blood, taken at baseline. These receptors came from an adult who was a healthcare worker with PCR-confirmed SARS-CoV-2 infection or an uninfected control (not recorded which).

The chain employs TRBV5-1 and TRBJ2-7; D may be TRBD2 (5 bases). CDR3 length: 15 residues. CDR1 SGHRS and CDR2 YFSETQ come from the germline V gene. V lost 0 bases and J 2 bases, leaving 12 bases between the germline ends. The CDR3 DNA follows: TGCGCCAGCAGCTTGGCCGGGGTCCCCACCTACGAGCAGTACTTC. This encodes CASSLAGVPTYEQYF. The entire variable domain, with the rest obtained from reference TRBV5-1 and TRBJ2-7, is as follows: KAGVTQTPRYLIKTRGQQVTLSCSPISGHRSVSWYQQTPGQGLQFLFEYFSETQRNKGNFPGRFSGRQFSNSRSEMNVSTLELGDSALYLCASSLAGVPTYEQYFGPGTRLTVT.

The CDR3 region is CASSPGQLTSEAFF. DNA of the CDR3: TGTGCCAGCAGCCCGGGACAGTTGACTTCTGAAGCTTTCTTT. V gene TRBV7-6 combines with J gene TRBJ1-1; 7 nucleotides agree with TRBD1. CDR3 length: 14 amino acids. V lost 5 bases, J lost 6 bases, and 9 bases stayed unmatched. Germline V gene data show CDR1 as SGHVS and CDR2 as FNYEAQ.

With regard to this clonotype: This may be a read error: a much more frequent sequence differs by one nucleotide. The genes are TRBV4-1 and TRBJ1-4; D ambiguous. The CDR3 spans 16 residues. Per the germline V gene, CDR1 is MGHRA and CDR2 is YSYEKL. CDR3 loop: CASGQGQTATNEKLFF. CDR3 in DNA: TGCGCCAGCGGCCAAGGGCAGACGGCAACTAATGAAAAACTGTTTTTT.

This clonotype showed up just a few times. The chain employs TRBV10-3 and TRBJ2-3; D is tentatively TRBD1 or TRBD2 (6 bases each). The germline CDR1 and CDR2 sequences are ENHRY and SYGVKD. V dropped 10 bases and J dropped 6 bases, with 14 bases sitting between them. CDR3 length: 12 residues. The CDR3, as DNA: TGTGCCACGGGGGCTGGGACGGATACGCAGTATTTT. It yields the protein CATGAGTDTQYF.

This clonotype was counted many times. This sequence joins TRBV10-1 and TRBJ2-1; possibly TRBD1 for D (5 bases). The CDR3 spans 15 residues. V was shortened by 6 bases and J by 0 bases, with 12 bases between the two germline ends. The germline CDR1 and CDR2 sequences are WNHNN and SYGVQD (reference sequence). CDR3 amino acids: CASSPREGSYNEQFF. The CDR3 DNA follows: TGCGCCAGCAGCCCCAGGGAAGGCTCCTACAATGAGCAGTTCTTC.

The CDR3 loop reads CASSPRLAPYNEQFF. CDR3 nucleotide sequence: TGTGCCAGCAGCCCTCGACTAGCGCCCTACAATGAGCAGTTCTTC. The V gene is TRBV9, the J gene TRBJ2-1; TRBD2 agrees at 8 bases. The length of the CDR3 is 15 residues. Trimming took 4 bases from V and 2 from J; bases not matched to a gene: 5. Per germline, CDR1 SGDLS and CDR2 YYNGEE.

This clonotype was observed many times. The V and J genes are TRBV12-3 or TRBV12-4 and TRBJ2-2, with D perhaps matching TRBD1 or TRBD2 (5 bases each). The V and J ends lost 5 bases and 3 bases respectively, with 13 bases between them. The CDR3 length is 15 residues. CDR3: CASSAGAGDTGELFF. CDR3 DNA: TGTGCCAGCAGTGCCGGGGCGGGTGACACCGGGGAGCTGTTTTTT.

This clonotype came up a few times. The chain uses TRBV11-2 and TRBJ2-7; D gene unclear. The CDR3 contains 13 residues. Deletions cut 4 bases from V and 2 bases from J, with 9 bases between. From germline, CDR1 is SGHAT and CDR2 FQNNGV. The CDR3 spells CASSSIRTYEQYF. The CDR3 DNA sequence: TGTGCCAGCAGCTCCATACGGACCTACGAGCAGTACTTC.

The table lists this clonotype with a few counts. V and J are TRBV6-2 or TRBV6-3 and TRBJ2-5; 7 nucleotides align to TRBD2. Germline-derived CDR1 and CDR2 are MNHEY and SVGEGT. Trimming at V came to 2 bases and at J to 10 bases, leaving 1 base not matched to a gene. This CDR3 region has 11 residues. DNA of the CDR3: TGTGCCAGCAGTTACGGGGGGGACCAGTACTTC. The encoded protein is CASSYGGDQYF.

This clonotype came up a few times. The rearrangement joins TRBV6-5 to TRBJ2-2, with TRBD2 identical over 12 bases. This CDR3 comprises 20 residues. V lost 6 bases and J lost 5; bases outside the gene matches: 19. From germline, CDR1 is MNHEY and CDR2 SVGAGI. The CDR3 coding sequence is TGTGCCAGCAGCGATACGTCCGGGACTAGCGGGTCCCCGAGGACCGGGGAGCTGTTTTTT. Translated, it gives CASSDTSGTSGSPRTGELFF.

In DNA, the CDR3 is TGTGCCAGCAGCCAAAGTGGGAAGCAGTTCTTC. Its protein product is CASSQSGKQFF. The genes are TRBV3-1 and TRBJ2-1; D is undetermined. V lost 2 bases, J lost 11 bases, and 7 bases lay in between. Germline lookup yields CDR1 LGHDT and CDR2 YNNKEL (reference sequence). The CDR3 is made up of 11 amino acids.

This clonotype has a handful of counts. V is TRBV5-1 and J is TRBJ1-4; 9 nucleotides line up with TRBD1. Germline CDR1 reads SGHRS; CDR2 reads YFSETQ. CDR3 length: 15 amino acids. The junction had 9 bases not matched to a gene; V was cut back by 4 bases and J by 8 bases. The CDR3 is CASSPTGQGGEKLFF. As DNA, the CDR3 is TGCGCCAGCAGCCCCACGGGACAGGGCGGGGAAAAACTGTTTTTT. Full variable domain (remainder filled in from reference TRBV5-1 and TRBJ1-4): KAGVTQTPRYLIKTRGQQVTLSCSPISGHRSVSWYQQTPGQGLQFLFEYFSETQRNKGNFPGRFSGRQFSNSRSEMNVSTLELGDSALYLCASSPTGQGGEKLFFGSGTQLSVL.

This clonotype was observed many times. The chain recombines TRBV29-1 with TRBJ2-1, with 14 positions matching TRBD2. CDR1 SQVTM and CDR2 ANQGSEA come from the germline V gene. The V gene end was trimmed by 4 bases and the J gene end by 9 bases; junction bases not matched to a gene: 5. CDR3 length: 14 amino acids. CDR3 sequence: CSVVGTSGSGEQFF. For the CDR3, the DNA is TGCAGCGTTGTTGGGACTAGCGGGAGTGGTGAGCAGTTCTTC.

This clonotype has at least ten counts. The genes are TRBV6-5 and TRBJ2-3; TRBD2 agrees at 7 bases. Germline-derived CDR1 and CDR2 are MNHEY and SVGAGI. V was pared by 4 bases and J by 1 base, with 5 bases of the junction left unmatched. The CDR3 is 15 amino acids. The CDR3 bases are TGTGCCAGCAGTTCCGCGGGGGACCGCACAGATACGCAGTATTTT. Translation: CASSSAGDRTDTQYF.

This clonotype was recorded at least ten times. The chain links TRBV11-2 to TRBJ2-1; D uncertain. The V and J ends lost 8 bases and 0 bases respectively, with 11 bases between them. The CDR3 has 14 residues. Germline V lookup: CDR1 SGHAT, CDR2 FQNNGV. CDR3 sequence (DNA): TGTGCCAGCGCCAGTGACCGCTCCTACAATGAGCAGTTCTTC. Protein product: CASASDRSYNEQFF.

This clonotype was seen repeatedly, ten times or more. The V call is TRBV10-1, the J call TRBJ2-1; TRBD2 agrees at 10 bases. With 6 bases clipped from V and 4 bases from J, the junction kept 3 bases outside the gene matches. Looked up from germline, CDR1 is WNHNN and CDR2 is SYGVQD (reference sequence). This CDR3 has 14 amino acids. CDR3 in amino acids: CASSSSGSYNEQFF. The CDR3 DNA sequence: TGCGCCAGCAGCTCTAGCGGGAGTTACAATGAGCAGTTCTTC.

This clonotype was picked up many times. The rearrangement links TRBV29-1 to TRBJ2-1, with TRBD1 identical over 7 bases. V was clipped by 6 bases and J by 10 bases; unmatched bases: 12. The CDR3 loop spans 13 amino acids. Germline CDR1 reads SQVTM; CDR2 reads ANQGSEA. CDR3 DNA sequence: TGCAGCGTAGCCCGAAATGCAGGGGGAGAGCAGTTCTTC. Translating it yields CSVARNAGGEQFF.

This sequence joins TRBV24-1 and TRBJ2-3, with 11 positions matching TRBD2. Germline-derived CDR1 and CDR2 are KGHDR and SFDVKD. The CDR3 is made up of 16 amino acids. The V gene end was trimmed by 3 bases and the J gene end by 3 bases; junction bases not matched to a gene: 4. As DNA, the CDR3 is TGTGCCACCAGTGATCCCCGACTAGCGGGGACAGATACGCAGTATTTT. Translation gives CATSDPRLAGTDTQYF.